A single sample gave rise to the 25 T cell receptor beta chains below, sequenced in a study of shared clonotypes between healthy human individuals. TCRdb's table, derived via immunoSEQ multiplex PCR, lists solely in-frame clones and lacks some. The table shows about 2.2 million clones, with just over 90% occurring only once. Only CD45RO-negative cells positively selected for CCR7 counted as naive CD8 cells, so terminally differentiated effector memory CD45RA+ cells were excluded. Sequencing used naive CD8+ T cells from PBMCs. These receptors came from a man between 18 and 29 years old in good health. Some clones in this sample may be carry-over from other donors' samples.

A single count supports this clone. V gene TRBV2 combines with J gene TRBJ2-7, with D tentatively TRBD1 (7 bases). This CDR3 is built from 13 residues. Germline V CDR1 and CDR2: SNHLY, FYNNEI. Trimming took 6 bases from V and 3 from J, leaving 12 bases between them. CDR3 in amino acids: CASRGGQHYEQYF. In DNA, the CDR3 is TGTGCCAGCAGGGGGGGACAGCACTACGAGCAGTACTTC.

CDR3 DNA: TGCGCCAGCAGCCCCTGGCCAGGGGGCGACGAGCAGTACTTC. Its translation: CASSPWPGGDEQYF. The chain has TRBV5-1 and TRBJ2-7; TRBD1 agrees at 8 bases. CDR1 and CDR2 (germline): SGHRS, YFSETQ. J was trimmed by 5 bases and V by 4 bases; bases with no gene match: 8. The CDR3 covers 14 residues.

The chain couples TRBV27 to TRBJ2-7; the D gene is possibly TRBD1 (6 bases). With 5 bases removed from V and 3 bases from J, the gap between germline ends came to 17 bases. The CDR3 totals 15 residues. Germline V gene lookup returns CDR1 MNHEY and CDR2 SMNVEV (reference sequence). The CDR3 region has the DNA TGTGCCAGCAGTCCTATGGGGGCCCCCTACTACGAGCAGTACTTC. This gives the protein CASSPMGAPYYEQYF.

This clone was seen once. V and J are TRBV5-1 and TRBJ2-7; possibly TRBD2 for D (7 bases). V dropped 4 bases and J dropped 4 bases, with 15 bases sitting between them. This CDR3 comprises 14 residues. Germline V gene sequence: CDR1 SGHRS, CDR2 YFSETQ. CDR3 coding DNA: TGCGCCAGCAGCCCCTCCGGGGGGCCGTACGAGCAGTACTTC. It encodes CASSPSGGPYEQYF.

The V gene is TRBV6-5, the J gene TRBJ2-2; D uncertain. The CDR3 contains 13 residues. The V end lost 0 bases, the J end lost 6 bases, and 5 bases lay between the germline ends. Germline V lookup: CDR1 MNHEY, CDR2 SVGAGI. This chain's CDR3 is CASSYSLSGELFF. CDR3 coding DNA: TGTGCCAGCAGTTACTCTCTTTCCGGGGAGCTGTTTTTT.

The CDR3 loop reads CASRASGRGTGELFF. CDR3 nucleotides: TGTGCCAGCAGGGCTAGCGGGAGGGGTACCGGGGAGCTGTTTTTT. V is TRBV2 and J is TRBJ2-2; 12 positions agree with TRBD2. CDR3 length equals 15 residues. Germline V lookup: CDR1 SNHLY, CDR2 FYNNEI. V lost 6 bases, J lost 5 bases, and 4 bases stayed unmatched.

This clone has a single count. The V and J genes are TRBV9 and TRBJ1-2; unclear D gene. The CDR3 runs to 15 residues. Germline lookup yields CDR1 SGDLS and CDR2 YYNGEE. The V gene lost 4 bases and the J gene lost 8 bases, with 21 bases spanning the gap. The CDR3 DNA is TGTGCCAGCAGCTCTCGTTTCGTCGAGGTAGGCGGCTACACCTTC. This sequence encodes CASSSRFVEVGGYTF.

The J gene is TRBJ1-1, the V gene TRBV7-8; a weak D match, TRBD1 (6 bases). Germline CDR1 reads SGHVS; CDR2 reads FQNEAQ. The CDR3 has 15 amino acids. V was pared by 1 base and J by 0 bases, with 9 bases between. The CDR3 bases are TGTGCCAGCAGCTTAGGGGGGCTTATGAACACTGAAGCTTTCTTT. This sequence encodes CASSLGGLMNTEAFF.

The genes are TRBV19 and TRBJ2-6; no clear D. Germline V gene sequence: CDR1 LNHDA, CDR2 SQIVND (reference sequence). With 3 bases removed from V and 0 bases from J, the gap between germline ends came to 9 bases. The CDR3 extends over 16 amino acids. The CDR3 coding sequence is TGTGCCAGTAGTATCCCGACCGTCTCTGGGGCCAACGTCCTGACTTTC. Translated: CASSIPTVSGANVLTF.

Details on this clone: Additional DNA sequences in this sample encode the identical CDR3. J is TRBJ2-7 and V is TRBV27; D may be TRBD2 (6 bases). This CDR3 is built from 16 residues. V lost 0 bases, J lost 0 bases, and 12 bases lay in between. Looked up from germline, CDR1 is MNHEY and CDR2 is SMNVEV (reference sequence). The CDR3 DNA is TGTGCCAGCAGTTTATCTGCGGGGACCTTCTCCTACGAGCAGTACTTC. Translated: CASSLSAGTFSYEQYF.

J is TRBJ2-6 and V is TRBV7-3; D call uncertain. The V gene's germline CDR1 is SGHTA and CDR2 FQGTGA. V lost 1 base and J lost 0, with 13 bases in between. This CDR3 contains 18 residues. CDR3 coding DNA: TGTGCCAGCAGCTTAAATGGCGGTTACCTCTCTGGGGCCAACGTCCTGACTTTC. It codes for CASSLNGGYLSGANVLTF.

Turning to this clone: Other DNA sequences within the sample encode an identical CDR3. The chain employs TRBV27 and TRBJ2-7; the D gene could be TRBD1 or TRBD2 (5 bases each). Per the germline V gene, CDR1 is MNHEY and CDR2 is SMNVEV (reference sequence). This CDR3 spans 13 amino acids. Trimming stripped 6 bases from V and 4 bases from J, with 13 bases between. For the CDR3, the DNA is TGTGCCAGCAGCCCGAGGGGCTCATACGAGCAGTACTTC. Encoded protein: CASSPRGSYEQYF.

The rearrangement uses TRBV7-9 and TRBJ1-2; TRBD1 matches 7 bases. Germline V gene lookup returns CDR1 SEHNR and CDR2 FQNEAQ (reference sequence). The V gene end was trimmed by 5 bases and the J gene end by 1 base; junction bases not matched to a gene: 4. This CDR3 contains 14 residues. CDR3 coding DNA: TGTGCCAGCAGCCCCGGGACAGTTAACTATGGCTACACCTTC. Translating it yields CASSPGTVNYGYTF.

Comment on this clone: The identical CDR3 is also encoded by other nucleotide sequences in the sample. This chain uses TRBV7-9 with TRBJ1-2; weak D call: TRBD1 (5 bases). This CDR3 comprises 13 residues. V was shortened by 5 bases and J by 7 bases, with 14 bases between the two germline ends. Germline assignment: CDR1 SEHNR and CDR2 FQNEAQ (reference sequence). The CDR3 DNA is TGTGCCAGCAGCCTAGGAGGGGCTGGTGGCTACACCTTC. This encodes CASSLGGAGGYTF. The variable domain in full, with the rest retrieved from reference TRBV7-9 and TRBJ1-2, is DTGVSQNPRHKITKRGQNVTFRCDPISEHNRLYWYRQTLGQGPEFLTYFQNEAQLEKSRLLSDRFSAERPKGSFSTLEIQRTEQGDSAMYLCASSLGGAGGYTFGSGTRLTVV.

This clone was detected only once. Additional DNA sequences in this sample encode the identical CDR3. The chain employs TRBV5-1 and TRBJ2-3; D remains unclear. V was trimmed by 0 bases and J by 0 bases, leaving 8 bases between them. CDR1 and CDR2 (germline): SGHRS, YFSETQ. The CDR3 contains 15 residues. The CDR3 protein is CASSLGASSTDTQYF. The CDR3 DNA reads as TGCGCCAGCAGCTTGGGAGCGTCGAGCACAGATACGCAGTATTTT.

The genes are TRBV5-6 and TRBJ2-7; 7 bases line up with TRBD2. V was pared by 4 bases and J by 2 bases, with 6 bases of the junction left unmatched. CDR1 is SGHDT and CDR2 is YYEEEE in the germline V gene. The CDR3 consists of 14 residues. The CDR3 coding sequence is TGTGCCAGCAGCCACCCCGGGAGGACCTACGAGCAGTACTTC. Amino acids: CASSHPGRTYEQYF.

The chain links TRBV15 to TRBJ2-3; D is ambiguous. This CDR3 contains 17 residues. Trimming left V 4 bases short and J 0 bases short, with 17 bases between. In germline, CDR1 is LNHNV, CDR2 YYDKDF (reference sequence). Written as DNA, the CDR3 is TGTGCCACCAGCACAGAAGGCCAGCGAAAGAGCACAGATACGCAGTATTTT. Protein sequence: CATSTEGQRKSTDTQYF.

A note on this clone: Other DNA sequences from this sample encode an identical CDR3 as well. The CDR3 DNA reads TGCAGCGTCCGGACCGGCGGCGGCTACACCTTC. Amino acid sequence: CSVRTGGGYTF. The V call is TRBV29-1, the J call TRBJ1-2; no definite D call. V was shortened by 6 bases and J by 8 bases, with 13 bases between the two germline ends. The germline CDR1 and CDR2 sequences are SQVTM and ANQGSEA. This CDR3 spans 11 amino acids.

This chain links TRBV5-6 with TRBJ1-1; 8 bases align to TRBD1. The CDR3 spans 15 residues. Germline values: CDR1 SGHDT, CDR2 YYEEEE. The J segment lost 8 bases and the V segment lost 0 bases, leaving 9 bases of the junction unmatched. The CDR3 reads CASSLGSGGPGEAFF. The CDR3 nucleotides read TGTGCCAGCAGCTTGGGCTCAGGGGGCCCGGGGGAAGCTTTCTTT. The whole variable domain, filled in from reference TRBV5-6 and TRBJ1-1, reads DAGVTQSPTHLIKTRGQQVTLRCSPKSGHDTVSWYQQALGQGPQFIFQYYEEEERQRGNFPDRFSGHQFPNYSSELNVNALLLGDSALYLCASSLGSGGPGEAFFGQGTRLTVV.

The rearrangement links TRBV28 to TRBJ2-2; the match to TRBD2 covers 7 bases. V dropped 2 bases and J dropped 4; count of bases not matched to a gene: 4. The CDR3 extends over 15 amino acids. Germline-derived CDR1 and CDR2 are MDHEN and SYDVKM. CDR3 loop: CASSLRGSPTGELFF. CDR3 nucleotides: TGTGCCAGCAGTTTACGCGGGAGCCCCACCGGGGAGCTGTTTTTT.

The CDR3 nucleotides are TGCAGCGTATCAGGCGTAAGCTCCTACAATGAGCAGTTCTTC. This translates into CSVSGVSSYNEQFF. V gene TRBV29-1 combines with J gene TRBJ2-1; D call uncertain. The germline V gene has CDR1 SQVTM and CDR2 ANQGSEA. V was pared by 6 bases and J by 0 bases, with 12 bases between. This CDR3 spans 14 amino acids.

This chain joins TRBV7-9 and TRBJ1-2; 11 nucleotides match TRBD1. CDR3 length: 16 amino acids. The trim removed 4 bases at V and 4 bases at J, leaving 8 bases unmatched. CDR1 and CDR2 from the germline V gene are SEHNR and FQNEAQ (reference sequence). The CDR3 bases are TGTGCCAGCAGCTCTCGGACAGGGGGCGCTGGCTATGGCTACACCTTC. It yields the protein CASSSRTGGAGYGYTF.

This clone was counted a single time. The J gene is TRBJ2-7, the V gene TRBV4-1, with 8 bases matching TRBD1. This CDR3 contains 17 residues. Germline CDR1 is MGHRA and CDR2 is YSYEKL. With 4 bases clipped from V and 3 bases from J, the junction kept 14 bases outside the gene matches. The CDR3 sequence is CASSPLLRTGIGYEQYF. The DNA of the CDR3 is TGCGCCAGCAGCCCCCTCCTCCGGACAGGGATCGGCTACGAGCAGTACTTC.

In DNA, the CDR3 is TGTGCCAGTAGACCGGGCCGGGAGTACAATGAGCAGTTCTTC. Protein: CASRPGREYNEQFF. J is TRBJ2-1 and V is TRBV19, with D tentatively TRBD2 (6 bases). The CDR3 consists of 14 residues. V lost 6 bases, J lost 4 bases, and 13 bases lay in between. Germline V gene data show CDR1 as LNHDA and CDR2 as SQIVND (reference sequence).

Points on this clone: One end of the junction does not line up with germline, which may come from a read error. The CDR3 region is CATSREGADGELFF. The CDR3 DNA is TGCGCCACCAGTAGGGAGGGGGCGGACGGGGAGCTGTTTTTT. The V call is TRBV10-1, the J call TRBJ2-2; D possibly uses TRBD1 or TRBD2 (7 bases each). The V gene's germline CDR1 is WNHNN and CDR2 SYGVQD (reference sequence). This CDR3 is 14 amino acids long.